Presented here are 28 T cell receptor beta chains from one specimen sequenced in a study of T-cell memory formation after mild COVID-19. TCRdb ran MiXCR on the 5' RACE reads and lists one entry per CDR3 protein. The sample records roughly 190,000 distinct CDR3 sequences, around 18% being singletons. Sequencing was carried out using PBMCs or a T cell subset sorted from them (not recorded which). The receptors come from an adult woman who had mild COVID-19 (a few samples of this study predate the infection). Cell type and time point are not known.

This clonotype occurred many times. The chain combines TRBV3-1 with TRBJ2-1; 7 bases match TRBD2. CDR1 and CDR2 (germline): LGHDT, YNNKEL (reference sequence). The CDR3 has 15 residues. The V gene end was trimmed by 4 bases and the J gene end by 3 bases; junction bases not matched to a gene: 6. CDR3: CASSPPLAVYNEQFF. Here the CDR3 DNA reads TGTGCCAGCAGCCCCCCTCTAGCGGTCTACAATGAGCAGTTCTTC.

This rearrangement joins TRBV5-1 to TRBJ2-7, with 10 bases lining up with TRBD1. Germline CDR1 is SGHRS and CDR2 is YFSETQ. J gave up 6 bases and V 4 bases, and 7 bases lay outside the gene matches. The CDR3 is 14 residues long. The CDR3 DNA follows: TGCGCCAGCAGCGAAACCGGGACAGGGGCCGAGCAGTACTTC. Amino acid sequence: CASSETGTGAEQYF.

In this sample, this clonotype turned up once. V is TRBV5-1 and J is TRBJ2-2, with 9 nucleotides matching TRBD1. CDR3 size: 16 residues. After removal of 0 bases from V and 6 bases from J, the junction contained 6 bases not matched to a gene. CDR1 and CDR2 from the germline V gene are SGHRS and YFSETQ. The CDR3 region has the DNA TGCGCCAGCAGCTTGGAGGGACAGGGTTATTCCGGGGAGCTGTTTTTT. Amino acid sequence: CASSLEGQGYSGELFF.

There are many counts of this clonotype. This chain connects TRBV5-1 to TRBJ2-3; possibly TRBD2 for D (5 bases). The ends were cut back, 4 bases at V and 2 bases at J, with 14 bases in the middle. The V gene's germline CDR1 is SGHRS and CDR2 YFSETQ. The CDR3 is 15 residues long. CDR3 loop: CASSASPPPTDTQYF. The CDR3 coding sequence is TGCGCCAGCAGCGCTAGCCCTCCCCCCACAGATACGCAGTATTTT.

The chain combines TRBV6-5 with TRBJ2-2; no reliable D call. CDR3 length: 16 amino acids. V was trimmed by 0 bases and J by 2 bases, leaving 10 bases between them. Germline V gene lookup returns CDR1 MNHEY and CDR2 SVGAGI. The CDR3 DNA is TGTGCCAGCAGTTACTCGCCAGCCCCTAACACCGGGGAGCTGTTTTTT. Its translation: CASSYSPAPNTGELFF.

The CDR3, as DNA: TGCGCCAGCAGCTTGGATGCGGCAGCGACTAACACTGAAGCTTTCTTT. Translation: CASSLDAAATNTEAFF. This chain links TRBV5-1 with TRBJ1-1; no firm D call. V lost 0 bases and J lost 2, with 14 bases in between. Germline CDR1 SGHRS, CDR2 YFSETQ. The CDR3 is 16 amino acids.

This clonotype was seen a few times. J is TRBJ1-2 and V is TRBV7-9; the match to TRBD1 covers 9 bases. Trimming took 0 bases from V and 6 from J; bases not matched to a gene: 8. The CDR3 sequence is 16 residues long. Germline assignment: CDR1 SEHNR and CDR2 FQNEAQ (reference sequence). The DNA of the CDR3 is TGTGCCAGCAGCTTAGCGGGGGTACAGGGGGCTAATGGCTACACCTTC. Its translation: CASSLAGVQGANGYTF.

This clonotype was recorded at least ten times. The gene calls are TRBV27 and TRBJ2-3, with D tentatively TRBD2 (5 bases). Trimming removed 7 bases from V and 9 bases from J, with 14 bases in between. This CDR3 is 12 amino acids long. Germline values: CDR1 MNHEY, CDR2 SMNVEV (reference sequence). As DNA, the CDR3 is TGTGCCAGCACCTCCATCGGCGGGACGCAGTATTTT. It codes for CASTSIGGTQYF.

This clonotype appeared a few times. The rearrangement links TRBV20-1 to TRBJ2-5; the D gene is possibly TRBD1 (5 bases). Looked up from germline, CDR1 is DFQATT and CDR2 is SNEGSKA (reference sequence). Trimming removed 1 base from V and 4 bases from J, with 13 bases in between. CDR3 length: 14 amino acids. CDR3 in amino acids: CSARGAGWGETQYF. The CDR3 DNA is TGCAGTGCTAGAGGGGCAGGGTGGGGAGAGACCCAGTACTTC.

V is TRBV20-1 and J is TRBJ2-5, with 9 bases that match TRBD1. After removal of 2 bases from V and 4 bases from J, the junction contained 5 bases not matched to a gene. This CDR3 has 14 residues. Germline lookup yields CDR1 DFQATT and CDR2 SNEGSKA (reference sequence). This CDR3 reads CSARPGQGLETQYF. The CDR3 region has the DNA TGCAGTGCTAGACCGGGACAGGGTCTAGAGACCCAGTACTTC.

The chain employs TRBV6-6 and TRBJ2-3; D could derive from TRBD1 or TRBD2 (5 bases each). The CDR3 covers 17 residues. The ends were cut back, 2 bases at V and 0 bases at J, with 15 bases in the middle. The germline CDR1 and CDR2 sequences are MNHNY and SVGAGI (reference sequence). The CDR3 loop reads CASSYRPGRSSTDTQYF. The DNA of the CDR3 is TGTGCCAGCAGTTACCGGCCAGGGAGATCTAGCACAGATACGCAGTATTTT.

The chain uses TRBV7-3 and TRBJ2-5; the D gene could be TRBD1 or TRBD2 (6 bases each). Germline V gene data show CDR1 as SGHTA and CDR2 as FQGTGA. Trimming shortened V by 0 bases and J by 2 bases, and 10 bases separated the two germline ends. This CDR3 spans 15 amino acids. DNA for the CDR3: TGTGCCAGCAGCTTAACAGGGGGGTTTCAAGAGACCCAGTACTTC. As protein: CASSLTGGFQETQYF.

In DNA, the CDR3 is TGTGCCAGCAGCCCACAACCCCGGGCTGGCTACACCTTC. Its protein product is CASSPQPRAGYTF. This sequence joins TRBV7-9 and TRBJ1-2; no clear D. The CDR3 runs to 13 residues. Trimming removed 5 bases at V and 7 bases at J, with 14 bases between. Looked up from germline, CDR1 is SEHNR and CDR2 is FQNEAQ (reference sequence).

This chain uses TRBV11-1 with TRBJ2-6, with D perhaps matching TRBD1 (5 bases). The germline gives CDR1 SGHAT, CDR2 FQDESV (reference sequence). Trimming removed 5 bases from V and 0 bases from J, with 11 bases in between. The CDR3 runs to 16 residues. The CDR3 region is CASSRQGSSGANVLTF. CDR3 DNA: TGTGCCAGCAGCCGTCAGGGTTCCTCTGGGGCCAACGTCCTGACTTTC.

This clonotype was counted only a few times. The chain has TRBV29-1 and TRBJ2-7; D may correspond to TRBD1 or TRBD2 (5 bases each). V lost 4 bases, J lost 0 bases, and 22 bases lay in between. Germline V gene sequence: CDR1 SQVTM, CDR2 ANQGSEA. The CDR3 loop spans 17 amino acids. The CDR3 nucleotides are TGCAGCGTTGGTGGCGGTGGGGCCCCAGGAGGCTCCTACGAGCAGTACTTC. Translating gives CSVGGGGAPGGSYEQYF.

This clonotype was detected only a few times. The chain has TRBV5-1 and TRBJ2-1; 9 nucleotides agree with TRBD2. The CDR3 covers 15 residues. Germline CDR1 SGHRS, CDR2 YFSETQ. The V gene end was trimmed by 4 bases and the J gene end by 4 bases; junction bases not matched to a gene: 6. This CDR3 is CASSPLAGEYNEQFF. CDR3 nucleotides: TGCGCCAGCAGCCCCTTAGCGGGGGAGTACAATGAGCAGTTCTTC.

The chain has TRBV2 and TRBJ2-1; 9 positions agree with TRBD2. The CDR3 runs to 15 residues. V dropped 2 bases and J dropped 7; count of bases not matched to a gene: 6. Germline V lookup: CDR1 SNHLY, CDR2 FYNNEI. The CDR3 region is CASSERGLALNEQFF. In DNA form, the CDR3 reads TGTGCCAGCAGTGAACGGGGACTAGCCTTAAATGAGCAGTTCTTC.

The gene calls are TRBV6-4 and TRBJ1-5; D remains ambiguous. The CDR3 has 14 residues. V shed 8 bases and J shed 1 base, with 12 bases lying between them. Germline CDR1 is MRHNA and CDR2 is SNTAGT. CDR3 nucleotides: TGTGCCAGCTCTGAGACACACAGCAATCAGCCCCAGCATTTT. This translates into CASSETHSNQPQHF.

V usage is TRBV12-3 or TRBV12-4 and J usage is TRBJ1-5; TRBD1 matches at 9 bases. The CDR3 length is 16 residues. V lost 6 bases, J lost 6 bases, and 12 bases stayed unmatched. CDR3 DNA sequence: TGTGCCAGCAGGGGCGAACAGGGGGCGCGCGGTCAGCCCCAGCATTTT. It encodes CASRGEQGARGQPQHF.

The chain uses TRBV7-2 and TRBJ2-3, with 8 bases fitting TRBD2. With V trimmed by 5 bases and J by 2 bases, 6 bases remained unmatched. CDR1 and CDR2 from the germline V gene are SGHTA and FQGNSA. CDR3 length: 15 amino acids. As DNA, the CDR3 is TGTGCCAGCAGCCAACTAGCGGCGTTCACAGATACGCAGTATTTT. This encodes CASSQLAAFTDTQYF.

For this clonotype: At one end the junction does not follow the germline gene, possibly because of a read error. This chain joins TRBV7-7 and TRBJ2-2, with D perhaps matching TRBD2 (5 bases). The CDR3 covers 13 residues. The germline V gene has CDR1 SSHAT and CDR2 FNYEAQ (reference sequence). CDR3 amino acids: CASSLVGAGELFF. CDR3 coding DNA: TGTGCTAGCAGCTTAGTCGGGGCCGGGGAGCTGTTTTTT.

The chain couples TRBV5-1 to TRBJ2-7, with 11 nucleotides matching TRBD1. The V gene's germline CDR1 is SGHRS and CDR2 YFSETQ. The CDR3 is 16 residues long. The ends lost 1 base at V and 4 bases at J; junction bases unmatched: 7. DNA of the CDR3: TGCGCCAGCAGCTTGTGGTTTGGGACAGGGGGATACGAGCAGTACTTC. Encoded protein: CASSLWFGTGGYEQYF. The entire variable domain, with the rest obtained from reference TRBV5-1 and TRBJ2-7, is as follows: KAGVTQTPRYLIKTRGQQVTLSCSPISGHRSVSWYQQTPGQGLQFLFEYFSETQRNKGNFPGRFSGRQFSNSRSEMNVSTLELGDSALYLCASSLWFGTGGYEQYFGPGTRLTVT.

This clonotype was detected a few times. The chain carries TRBV11-3 and TRBJ2-3; TRBD2 agrees at 10 bases. The CDR3 loop spans 16 amino acids. The V and J ends lost 1 base and 2 bases, in that order; junction bases with no gene match: 3. Germline values: CDR1 SGHNT, CDR2 YENEEA. The CDR3: CASSLVSGGVTDTQYF. CDR3 DNA sequence: TGTGCCAGCAGCTTAGTAAGCGGGGGGGTCACAGATACGCAGTATTTT.

This chain joins TRBV7-8 and TRBJ2-1, with 10 positions matching TRBD2. Germline trimming cut 2 bases from V and 9 bases from J; bases unmatched to any gene: 10. Germline values: CDR1 SGHVS, CDR2 FQNEAQ. The CDR3 is made up of 16 amino acids. CDR3 nucleotides: TGTGCCAGCAGCTTAATTGGGCTAGCGGGAGATGGTGAGCAGTTCTTC. Encoded protein: CASSLIGLAGDGEQFF.

A few counts support this clonotype. The chain has TRBV11-2 and TRBJ2-1; TRBD2 is a possible D gene (5 bases). The CDR3 length is 15 residues. V was pared by 3 bases and J by 6 bases, with 15 bases between. CDR1 and CDR2 (germline): SGHAT, FQNNGV. The CDR3 region has the DNA TGTGCCAGCAGCTTGGTCCTAGCCGCGACCAATGAGCAGTTCTTC. Its protein product is CASSLVLAATNEQFF. The full variable domain, with the rest looked up from reference TRBV11-2 and TRBJ2-1, is EAGVAQSPRYKIIEKRQSVAFWCNPISGHATLYWYQQILGQGPKLLIQFQNNGVVDDSQLPKDRFSAERLKGVDSTLKIQPAKLEDSAVYLCASSLVLAATNEQFFGPGTRLTVL.

Only a few counts were recorded for this clonotype. V and J are TRBV3-1 and TRBJ2-7; 7 bases align to TRBD1. The ends lost 4 bases at V and 6 bases at J; junction bases unmatched: 12. Germline V CDR1 and CDR2: LGHDT, YNNKEL (reference sequence). The CDR3 is made up of 15 amino acids. CDR3 DNA: TGTGCCAGCAGCCCACAGACAGGGAGAAGTGGCGAGCAGTACTTC. Protein sequence: CASSPQTGRSGEQYF.

This clonotype was observed a few times. The chain couples TRBV12-3 or TRBV12-4 to TRBJ2-7; D not resolved. The V gene lost 7 bases and the J gene lost 2 bases, with 9 bases spanning the gap. CDR3 length: 12 amino acids. The CDR3 coding sequence is TGTGCCAGCATGGAACAAGCCTACGAGCAGTACTTC. Encoded protein: CASMEQAYEQYF.

The chain recombines TRBV6-1 with TRBJ2-1; 9 bases fit TRBD2. There are 19 residues in the CDR3. Germline lookup yields CDR1 MNHNS and CDR2 SASEGT. J lost 0 bases, V lost 2 bases, and 11 bases had no gene match. The CDR3 is CASSENPAGGSASYNEQFF. CDR3 sequence (DNA): TGTGCCAGCAGTGAAAATCCAGCGGGGGGATCTGCCTCCTACAATGAGCAGTTCTTC.